This T cell receptor (beta chain) was sequenced for a study of T cells in Graves' hyperthyroidism and ophthalmopathy. V gave up 5 bases and J gave up 9 bases; unmatched junction bases: 17. The germline V gene has CDR1 SGHAT and CDR2 FQNNGV. The CDR3 has 17 residues. There were TCR beta CDR3 regions amplified from RNA transcripts. TCR CDR3 regions were first amplified by RT-PCR with HTBI primers. TCRdb itself ran the multiplex PCR reads through MiXCR, one entry per CDR3 protein. The table includes 530,000 or so distinct CDR3 sequences, roughly 18% detected once. In regard to this clonotype: The antigen is not known.

Study-level results: Before onset, by a median of around 6.4 months, the model predicted ophthalmopathy.

The chain has TRBV11-2 and TRBJ2-1; the match to TRBD1 covers 9 bases. Source material: blood. The TCR was taken from a woman between 18 and 29 years old with Graves' ophthalmopathy. CDR3 sequence reads: CASSPSWGGQGLSEQFF. The CDR3 bases are TGTGCCAGCAGCCCATCTTGGGGGGGACAGGGCTTAAGTGAGCAGTTCTTC. The full variable domain, in which reference TRBV11-2 and TRBJ2-1 provide the parts outside the CDR3, is EAGVAQSPRYKIIEKRQSVAFWCNPISGHATLYWYQQILGQGPKLLIQFQNNGVVDDSQLPKDRFSAERLKGVDSTLKIQPAKLEDSAVYLCASSPSWGGQGLSEQFFGPGTRLTVL.